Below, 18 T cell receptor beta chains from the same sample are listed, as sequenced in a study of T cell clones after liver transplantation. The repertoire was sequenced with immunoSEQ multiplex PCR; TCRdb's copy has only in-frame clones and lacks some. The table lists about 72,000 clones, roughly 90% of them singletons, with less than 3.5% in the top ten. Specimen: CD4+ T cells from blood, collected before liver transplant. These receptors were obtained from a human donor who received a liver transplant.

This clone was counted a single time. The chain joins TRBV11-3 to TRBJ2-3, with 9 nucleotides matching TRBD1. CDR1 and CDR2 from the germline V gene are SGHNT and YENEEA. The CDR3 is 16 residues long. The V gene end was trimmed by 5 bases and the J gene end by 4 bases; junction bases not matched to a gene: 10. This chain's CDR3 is CASSTQGQGRSDTQYF. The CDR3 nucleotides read TGTGCCAGCAGCACCCAGGGACAGGGCCGCTCAGATACGCAGTATTTT.

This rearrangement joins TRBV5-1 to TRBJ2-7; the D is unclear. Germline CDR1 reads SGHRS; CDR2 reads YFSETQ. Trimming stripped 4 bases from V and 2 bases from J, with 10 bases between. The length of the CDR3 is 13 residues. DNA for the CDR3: TGCGCCAGCAGCCTTCAAGAGACCTACGAGCAGTACTTC. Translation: CASSLQETYEQYF.

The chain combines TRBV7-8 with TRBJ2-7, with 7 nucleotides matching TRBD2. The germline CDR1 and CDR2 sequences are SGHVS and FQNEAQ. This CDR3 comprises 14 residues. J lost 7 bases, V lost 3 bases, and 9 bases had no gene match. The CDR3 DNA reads TGTGCCAGCAGCTTGAGTCCTAGCGGAGTAGAGCAGTACTTC. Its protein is CASSLSPSGVEQYF.

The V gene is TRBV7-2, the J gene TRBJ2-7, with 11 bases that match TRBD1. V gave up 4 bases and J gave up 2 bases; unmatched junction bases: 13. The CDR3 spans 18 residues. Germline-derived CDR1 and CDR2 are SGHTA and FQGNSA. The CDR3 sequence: CASSSPVGGQGGPYEQYF. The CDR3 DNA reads TGTGCCAGCAGCTCACCAGTAGGGGGACAGGGGGGTCCCTACGAGCAGTACTTC.

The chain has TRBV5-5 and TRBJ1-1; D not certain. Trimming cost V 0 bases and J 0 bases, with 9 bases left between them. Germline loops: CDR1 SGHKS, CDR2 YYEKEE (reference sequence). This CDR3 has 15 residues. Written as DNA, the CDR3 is TGTGCCAGCAGCTTGGAACCAATGATGAACACTGAAGCTTTCTTT. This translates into CASSLEPMMNTEAFF.

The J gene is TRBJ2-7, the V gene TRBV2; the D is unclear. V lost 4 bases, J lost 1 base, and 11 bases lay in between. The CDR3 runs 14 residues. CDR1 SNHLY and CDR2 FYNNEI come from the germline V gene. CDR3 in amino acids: CASSAGNPSYEQYF. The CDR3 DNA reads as TGTGCCAGCAGTGCGGGCAACCCATCCTACGAGCAGTACTTC. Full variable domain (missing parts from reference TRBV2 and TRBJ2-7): EPEVTQTPSHQVTQMGQEVILRCVPISNHLYFYWYRQILGQKVEFLVSFYNNEISEKSEIFDDQFSVERPDGSNFTLKIRSTKLEDSAMYFCASSAGNPSYEQYFGPGTRLTVT.

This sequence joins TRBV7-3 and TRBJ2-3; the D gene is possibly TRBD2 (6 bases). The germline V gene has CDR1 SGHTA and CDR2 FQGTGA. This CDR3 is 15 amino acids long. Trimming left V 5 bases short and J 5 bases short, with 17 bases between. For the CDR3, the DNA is TGTGCCAGCAGCCCCCGATGGGGAGGTGGAGATACGCAGTATTTT. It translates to CASSPRWGGGDTQYF.

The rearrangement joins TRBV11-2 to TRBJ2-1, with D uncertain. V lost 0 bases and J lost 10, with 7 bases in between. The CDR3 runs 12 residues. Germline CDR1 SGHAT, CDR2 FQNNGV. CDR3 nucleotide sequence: TGTGCCAGCAGCTTAGAAGGGCGGGAGCAGTTCTTC. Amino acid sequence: CASSLEGREQFF.

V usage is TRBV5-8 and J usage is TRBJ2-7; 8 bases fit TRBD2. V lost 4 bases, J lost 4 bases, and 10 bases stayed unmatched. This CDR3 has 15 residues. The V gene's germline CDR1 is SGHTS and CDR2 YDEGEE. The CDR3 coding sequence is TGTGCCAGCAGCCCCCCGGGACGGGGGGGTTACGAGCAGTACTTC. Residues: CASSPPGRGGYEQYF.

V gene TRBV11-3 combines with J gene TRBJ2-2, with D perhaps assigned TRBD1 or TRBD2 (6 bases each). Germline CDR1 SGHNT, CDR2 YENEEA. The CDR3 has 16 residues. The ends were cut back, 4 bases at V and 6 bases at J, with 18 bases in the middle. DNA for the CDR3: TGTGCCAGCAGCTGGGGAGGCGCAGGGGTCCCCGGGGAGCTGTTTTTT. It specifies CASSWGGAGVPGELFF.

The CDR3 protein is CASSSRGGTDTQYF. Written as DNA, the CDR3 is TGTGCCAGCTCCTCTCGGGGGGGTACAGATACGCAGTATTTT. The chain recombines TRBV5-4 with TRBJ2-3; 8 bases fit TRBD2. CDR3 size: 14 residues. Trimming took 7 bases from V and 3 from J; bases not matched to a gene: 7. Looked up from germline, CDR1 is SGHNT and CDR2 is YYREEE (reference sequence). Variable domain in full (rest from reference TRBV5-4 and TRBJ2-3): ETGVTQSPTHLIKTRGQQVTLRCSSQSGHNTVSWYQQALGQGPQFIFQYYREEENGRGNFPPRFSGLQFPNYSSELNVNALELDDSALYLCASSSRGGTDTQYFGPGTRLTVL.

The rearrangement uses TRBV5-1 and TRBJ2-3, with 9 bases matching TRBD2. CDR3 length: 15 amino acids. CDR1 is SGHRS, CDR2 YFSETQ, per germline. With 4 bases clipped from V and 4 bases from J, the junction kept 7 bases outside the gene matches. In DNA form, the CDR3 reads TGCGCCAGCAGCCCCCCAGCGGGAGGATCAGATACGCAGTATTTT. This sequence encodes CASSPPAGGSDTQYF.

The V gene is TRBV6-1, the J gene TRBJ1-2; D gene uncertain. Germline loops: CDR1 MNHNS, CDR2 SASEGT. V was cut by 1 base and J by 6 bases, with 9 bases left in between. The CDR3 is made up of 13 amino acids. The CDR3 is CASSEVSRDGYTF. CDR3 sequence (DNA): TGTGCCAGCAGTGAAGTGAGTCGAGATGGCTACACCTTC.

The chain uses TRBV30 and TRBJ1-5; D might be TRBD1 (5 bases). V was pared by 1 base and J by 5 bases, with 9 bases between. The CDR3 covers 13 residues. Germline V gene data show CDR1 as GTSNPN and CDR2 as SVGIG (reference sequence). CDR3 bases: TGTGCCTGGAGTGAGGGGCGCGATCAGCCCCAGCATTTT. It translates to CAWSEGRDQPQHF.

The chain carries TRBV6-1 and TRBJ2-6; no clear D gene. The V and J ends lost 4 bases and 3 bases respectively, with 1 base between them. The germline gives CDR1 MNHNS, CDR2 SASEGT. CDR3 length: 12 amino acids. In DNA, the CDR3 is TGTGCCAGCAGTGTTGGGGCCAACGTCCTGACTTTC. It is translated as CASSVGANVLTF.

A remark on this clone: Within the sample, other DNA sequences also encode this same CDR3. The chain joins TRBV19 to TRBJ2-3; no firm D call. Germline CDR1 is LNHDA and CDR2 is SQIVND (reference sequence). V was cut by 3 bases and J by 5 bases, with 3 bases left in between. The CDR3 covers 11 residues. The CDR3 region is CASSIGDTQYF. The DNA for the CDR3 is TGTGCCAGTAGTATTGGAGATACGCAGTATTTT.

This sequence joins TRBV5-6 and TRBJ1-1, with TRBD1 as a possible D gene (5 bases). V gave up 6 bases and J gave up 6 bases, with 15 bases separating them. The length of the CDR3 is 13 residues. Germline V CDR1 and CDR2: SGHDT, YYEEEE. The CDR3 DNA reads TGTGCCAGCAACCCGCAGGGTAGACCTGAAGCTTTCTTT. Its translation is CASNPQGRPEAFF.

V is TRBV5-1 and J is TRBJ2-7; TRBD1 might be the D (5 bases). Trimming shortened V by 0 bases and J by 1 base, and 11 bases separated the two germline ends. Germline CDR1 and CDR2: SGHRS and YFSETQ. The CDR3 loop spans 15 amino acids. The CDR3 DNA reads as TGCGCCAGCAGCTTGGCCTCGACAGTTTCCTACGAGCAGTACTTC. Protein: CASSLASTVSYEQYF.